This entry features one T cell receptor (beta chain) sequence. Authors' analysis steps: Nucleated cell number was recorded as an estimate derived from reference gene primer amplification. The repertoire was sequenced with immunoSEQ multiplex PCR; TCRdb's copy has only in-frame clones and lacks some. That table is the source of V, J and clone size, and D and trimming were worked out from the DNA. The repertoire consists of approximately 120,000 clones, with around 74% occurring once and the leading ten covering about 6%. The sample originates from a study of blood T cell repertoires in COVID-19. The wider study: Material from acute and convalescent COVID-19 was sourced from the United States, Italy and Spain. T cells, B-cell-depleted T cells, or PBMCs supplied cDNA or gDNA.

The CDR3 length is 13 residues. V lost 2 bases, J lost 5 bases, and 10 bases lay in between. CDR1 is SGHNT, CDR2 YYREEE, per germline (reference sequence). During active infection, Seattle patients enrolled and were then monitored through disease. J is TRBJ2-5 and V is TRBV5-4; no clear D. The receptor's source is a man older than 75 with COVID-19, enrolled during active disease. Sample: peripheral blood. CDR3 residues: CASSFYSRETQYF. The CDR3 nucleotides are TGTGCCAGCAGCTTTTATTCGCGGGAGACCCAGTACTTC.